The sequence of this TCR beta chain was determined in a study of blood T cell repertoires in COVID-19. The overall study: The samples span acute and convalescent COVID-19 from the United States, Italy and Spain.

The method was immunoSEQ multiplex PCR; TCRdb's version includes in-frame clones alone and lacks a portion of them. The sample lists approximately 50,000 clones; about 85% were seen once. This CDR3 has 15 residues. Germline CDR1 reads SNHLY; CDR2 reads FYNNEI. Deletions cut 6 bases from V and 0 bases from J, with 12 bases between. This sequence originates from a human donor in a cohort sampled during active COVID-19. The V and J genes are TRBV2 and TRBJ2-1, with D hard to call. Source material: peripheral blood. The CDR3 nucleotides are TGTGCCAGCAGCAAATCAGGATCCTCCTACAATGAGCAGTTCTTC. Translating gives CASSKSGSSYNEQFF.